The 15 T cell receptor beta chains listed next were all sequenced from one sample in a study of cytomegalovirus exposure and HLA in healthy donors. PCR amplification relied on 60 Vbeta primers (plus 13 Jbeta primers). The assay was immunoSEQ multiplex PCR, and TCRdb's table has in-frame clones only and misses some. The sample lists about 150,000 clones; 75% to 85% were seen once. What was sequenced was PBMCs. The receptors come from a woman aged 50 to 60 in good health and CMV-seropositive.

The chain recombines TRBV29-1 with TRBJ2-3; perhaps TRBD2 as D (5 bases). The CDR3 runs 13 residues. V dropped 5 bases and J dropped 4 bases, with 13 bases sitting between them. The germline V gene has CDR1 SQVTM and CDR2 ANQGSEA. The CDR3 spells CSVNSERADTQYF. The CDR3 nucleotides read TGCAGCGTTAACAGCGAGAGGGCAGATACGCAGTATTTT.

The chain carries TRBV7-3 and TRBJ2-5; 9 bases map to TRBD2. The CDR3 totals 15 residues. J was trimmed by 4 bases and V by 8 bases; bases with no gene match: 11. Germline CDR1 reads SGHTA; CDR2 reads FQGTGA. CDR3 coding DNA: TGTGCCAGCTCCCTAGGACTAGCGAATGGAGAGACCCAGTACTTC. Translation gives CASSLGLANGETQYF. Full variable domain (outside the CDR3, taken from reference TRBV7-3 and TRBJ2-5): GAGVSQTPSNKVTEKGKYVELRCDPISGHTALYWYRQSLGQGPEFLIYFQGTGAADDSGLPNDRFFAVRPEGSVSTLKIQRTERGDSAVYLCASSLGLANGETQYFGPGTRLLVL.

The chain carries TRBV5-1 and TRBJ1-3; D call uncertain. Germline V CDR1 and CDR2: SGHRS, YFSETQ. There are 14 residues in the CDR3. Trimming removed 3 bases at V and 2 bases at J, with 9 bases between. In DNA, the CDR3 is TGCGCCAGCAGCTCCAGTCTCCCTGGAAACACCATATATTTT. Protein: CASSSSLPGNTIYF. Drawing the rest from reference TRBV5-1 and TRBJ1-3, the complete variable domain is KAGVTQTPRYLIKTRGQQVTLSCSPISGHRSVSWYQQTPGQGLQFLFEYFSETQRNKGNFPGRFSGRQFSNSRSEMNVSTLELGDSALYLCASSSSLPGNTIYFGEGSWLTVV.

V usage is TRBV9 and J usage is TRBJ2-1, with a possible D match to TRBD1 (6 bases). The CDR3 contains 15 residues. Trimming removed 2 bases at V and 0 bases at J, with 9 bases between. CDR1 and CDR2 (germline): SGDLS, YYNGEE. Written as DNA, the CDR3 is TGTGCCAGCAGCGTCAGGACAGTCTCCTACAATGAGCAGTTCTTC. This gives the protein CASSVRTVSYNEQFF.

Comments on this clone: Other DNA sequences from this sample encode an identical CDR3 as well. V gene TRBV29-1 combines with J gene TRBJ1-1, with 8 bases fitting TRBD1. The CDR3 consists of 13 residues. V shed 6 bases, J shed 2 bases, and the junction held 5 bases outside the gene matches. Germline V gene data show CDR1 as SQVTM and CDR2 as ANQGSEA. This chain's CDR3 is CSVGQGGNTEAFF. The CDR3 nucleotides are TGCAGCGTCGGACAGGGAGGCAACACTGAAGCTTTCTTT.

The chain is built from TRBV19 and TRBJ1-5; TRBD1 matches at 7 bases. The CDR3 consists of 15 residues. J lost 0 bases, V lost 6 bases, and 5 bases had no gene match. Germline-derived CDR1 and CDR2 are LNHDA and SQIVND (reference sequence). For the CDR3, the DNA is TGTGCCAGTAGGAAGACAGGGTTTAGCAATCAGCCCCAGCATTTT. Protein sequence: CASRKTGFSNQPQHF.

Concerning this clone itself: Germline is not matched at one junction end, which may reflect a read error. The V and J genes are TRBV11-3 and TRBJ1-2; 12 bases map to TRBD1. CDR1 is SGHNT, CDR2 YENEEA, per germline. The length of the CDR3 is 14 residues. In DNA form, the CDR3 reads TGTGCCAGCAGCAGCGGGGACAGGGGGCAGGGTGTGGACTTC. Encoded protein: CASSSGDRGQGVDF.

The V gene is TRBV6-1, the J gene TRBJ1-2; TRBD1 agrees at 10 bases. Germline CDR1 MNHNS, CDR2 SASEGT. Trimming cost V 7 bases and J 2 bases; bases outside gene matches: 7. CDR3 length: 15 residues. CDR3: CASMGQGFGNYGYTF. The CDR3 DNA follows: TGTGCCAGCATGGGACAGGGGTTTGGCAACTATGGCTACACCTTC.

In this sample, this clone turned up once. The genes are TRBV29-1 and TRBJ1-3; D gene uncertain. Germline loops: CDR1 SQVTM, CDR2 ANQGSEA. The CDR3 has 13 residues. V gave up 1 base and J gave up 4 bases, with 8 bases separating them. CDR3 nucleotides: TGCAGCGTTGAAGTGGGAGGGGGAAACACCATATATTTT. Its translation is CSVEVGGGNTIYF.

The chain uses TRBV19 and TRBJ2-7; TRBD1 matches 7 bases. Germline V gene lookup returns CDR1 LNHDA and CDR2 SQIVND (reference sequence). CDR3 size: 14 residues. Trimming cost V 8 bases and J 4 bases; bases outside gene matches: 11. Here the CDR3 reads CASRGTATSYEQYF. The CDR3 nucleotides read TGTGCCAGTCGTGGGACAGCTACTTCTTACGAGCAGTACTTC.

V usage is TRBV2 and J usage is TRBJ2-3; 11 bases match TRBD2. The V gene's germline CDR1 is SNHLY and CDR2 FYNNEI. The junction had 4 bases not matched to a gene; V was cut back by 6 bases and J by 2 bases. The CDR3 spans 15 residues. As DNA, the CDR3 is TGTGCCAGCAGCCTAGCGGGGGGCAACACAGATACGCAGTATTTT. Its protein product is CASSLAGGNTDTQYF. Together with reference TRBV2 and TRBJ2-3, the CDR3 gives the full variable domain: EPEVTQTPSHQVTQMGQEVILRCVPISNHLYFYWYRQILGQKVEFLVSFYNNEISEKSEIFDDQFSVERPDGSNFTLKIRSTKLEDSAMYFCASSLAGGNTDTQYFGPGTRLTVL.

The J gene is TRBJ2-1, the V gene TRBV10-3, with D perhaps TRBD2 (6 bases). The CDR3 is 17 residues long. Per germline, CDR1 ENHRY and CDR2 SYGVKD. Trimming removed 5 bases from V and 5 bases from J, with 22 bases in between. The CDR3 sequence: CAISPAEGSPNNNEQFF. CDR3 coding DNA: TGTGCCATCAGTCCAGCGGAGGGAAGCCCGAATAACAATGAGCAGTTCTTC.

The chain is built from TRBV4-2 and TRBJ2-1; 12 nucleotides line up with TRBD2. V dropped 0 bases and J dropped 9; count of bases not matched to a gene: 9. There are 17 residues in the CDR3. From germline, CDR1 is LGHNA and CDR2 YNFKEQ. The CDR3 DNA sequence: TGTGCCAGCAGCCAAGATCCCCTAGCGGGGGGGCCGGGTGAGCAGTTCTTC. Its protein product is CASSQDPLAGGPGEQFF.

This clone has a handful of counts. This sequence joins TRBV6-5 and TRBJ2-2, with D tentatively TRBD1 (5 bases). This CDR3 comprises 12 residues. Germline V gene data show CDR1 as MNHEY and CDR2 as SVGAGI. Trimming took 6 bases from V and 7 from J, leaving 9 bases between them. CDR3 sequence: CASSSQGGELFF. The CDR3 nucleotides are TGTGCCAGCAGCTCTCAGGGCGGGGAGCTGTTTTTT.

The CDR3 DNA reads TGCAGTGCTCTCCAAGAGACCCAGTACTTC. The encoded protein is CSALQETQYF. V gene TRBV20-1 combines with J gene TRBJ2-5, with no clear D. Between the trimmed V and J ends, which lost 5 bases and 1 base, there was a span of 2 bases. Germline-derived CDR1 and CDR2 are DFQATT and SNEGSKA (reference sequence). CDR3 length: 10 amino acids.